This paragraph covers one T cell receptor (beta chain) sequence. All exposed participants met a person with COVID-19 within 2 weeks before entering the study. The data stem from a study of blood T cell repertoires in COVID-19. In the study overall: Spain, Italy and the United States supplied samples that represented acute and convalescent COVID-19.

The CDR3 contains 15 residues. With V trimmed by 3 bases and J by 8 bases, 8 bases remained unmatched. Germline loops: CDR1 LNHNV, CDR2 YYDKDF (reference sequence). Using immunoSEQ multiplex PCR, the repertoire was profiled, and TCRdb retains in-frame clones only, with some absent. There are 250,000 or so clones in the sample; roughly 80% occur only once, and approximately 3.8% lies in the top ten. The gene calls are TRBV15 and TRBJ1-4, with 8 bases matching TRBD1. Sequenced input: PBMCs or T cells enriched from blood (not recorded which). The TCR sequence derives from a woman aged 40 to 49 who had been exposed to COVID-19. The CDR3: CATSRDGQGGEKLFF. The CDR3 DNA sequence: TGTGCCACCAGCAGGGACGGACAGGGCGGAGAAAAACTGTTTTTT.